This T cell receptor (beta chain) was sequenced during a study of blood T cell repertoires in COVID-19. Across the whole study: Nucleic acid was either cDNA or gDNA, and it came from T cells, B-cell-depleted T cells, or PBMCs.

This clone has just a few counts. TCRdb's copy holds only in-frame clones and misses some; the assay was immunoSEQ multiplex PCR. The sample has approximately 250,000 clones; around four fifths are singletons. CDR1 and CDR2 from the germline V gene are LNHDA and SQIVND (reference sequence). Trimming cost V 3 bases and J 8 bases; bases outside gene matches: 9. This CDR3 region has 15 residues. The sequenced sample was peripheral blood. This sequence originates from a woman aged 60-75 years with active or convalescent COVID-19. The chain employs TRBV19 and TRBJ2-1; TRBD2 aligns across 8 bases. The CDR3 loop is CASSIQAGASYEQFF. The DNA for the CDR3 is TGTGCCAGTAGTATCCAAGCGGGAGCATCGTATGAGCAGTTCTTC.